This T cell receptor beta chain is from a study of shared clonotypes between healthy human individuals. Background on the study: For every donor, three CD4 naive, three CD4 memory, two CD8 naive and one CD8 memory plates were used.

Only in-frame clones appear in the TCRdb table, and some are missing; sequencing was by immunoSEQ multiplex PCR. The sample lists under 1,900,000 clones; approximately 98.5% were seen once. V shed 6 bases and J 8 bases; nucleotides not matched to a gene: 9. CDR1 and CDR2 from the germline V gene are LNHDA and SQIVND (reference sequence). This CDR3 comprises 14 residues. This clone appeared a single time. Its antigen is not identified. Division of CD4+ cells produced a CD45RA+ naive subset and a CD45RA-negative memory subset. Study-wide points: The naive CD4 repertoires of a few donors were compared, and around 5% of clonotypes were shared. Generally, naive subsets came out with larger estimated richness than memory subsets.

The sequence derives from a man aged 25 to 40 in good health. Sequencing input: naive CD4+ T cells sorted from blood. Subset given: CD45RA+ positively selected. The rearrangement joins TRBV19 to TRBJ2-3, with 9 positions matching TRBD2. The CDR3 sequence: CASRLAGAEVTQYF. The CDR3 nucleotides read TGTGCCAGTAGGTTAGCGGGAGCGGAGGTTACGCAGTATTTT.